This T cell receptor (beta chain) was observed in a study of cytomegalovirus exposure and HLA in healthy donors. At the level of the study: An early release of data contained some 80 million unique TCRs, which came from HLA-typed donors.

Germline CDR1 WSHSY, CDR2 SAAADI. This CDR3 is built from 15 residues. V was pared by 4 bases and J by 5 bases, with 15 bases between. The PCR ran on 60 Vbeta and 13 Jbeta primers. The protocol was immunoSEQ multiplex PCR, while the TCRdb copy is restricted to in-frame clones and leaves out a portion. The data show more than 150,000 clones, roughly 80% seen once. Regarding this clone: Its antigen is undetermined.

Study-wide results and caveats: Owing to their indistinguishability, certain V segments, notably TRBV6-2 and TRBV6-3, were excluded.

This sequence originates from a man in his fifties or sixties in good health and CMV-seropositive. The sample was PBMCs. This rearrangement joins TRBV10-2 to TRBJ1-5; D is ambiguous. Here the CDR3 DNA reads TGCGCCAGCAGTGCTAGGAGAATAGGCGATCAGCCCCAGCATTTT. Amino acid sequence: CASSARRIGDQPQHF.